The T cell receptor (beta chain) under discussion was sequenced for a study of T-cell reconstitution after alpha-beta-depleted transplantation in children. For TCRbeta, the library was prepared with unique molecular identifiers. Using its own MiXCR run on the PCR reads, TCRdb lists one record per CDR3 protein. The sample holds approximately 800,000 distinct CDR3 sequences, roughly 15% seen once. This CDR3 spans 17 amino acids. Trimming at V came to 5 bases and at J to 0 bases, leaving 6 bases not matched to a gene. From germline, CDR1 is LNHNV and CDR2 YYDKDF (reference sequence). This clonotype was seen more than once but under ten times.

The rearrangement joins TRBV15 to TRBJ2-6, with 8 bases fitting TRBD1. Sequenced here: PBMCs, mostly from graft donor cells, sampled 360 days after TCRalphabeta/CD19-depleted stem cell transplant. The TCR sequence derives from a male patient aged 5 to 17 who had a stem cell transplant for acute lymphoblastic leukemia, so the T cells may come from the graft donor. CDR3 bases: TGTGCCACCAGCTTTAGGACAGGGCTCTCTGGGGCCAACGTCCTGACTTTC. Its protein product is CATSFRTGLSGANVLTF.